This is a list of T cell receptor beta chains from one sample in a study of identical twins. TCRdb re-analysed the 5' RACE reads in MiXCR, keeping a single row per CDR3 protein. The sample shows hundreds of thousands of distinct CDR3 sequences, around 6.1% of them seen only once. Sequencing was done on a sample of naive T cells sorted from blood. These receptors were taken from a man aged 18 to 29 in good health. The CDR3 runs from the conserved cysteine through the conserved F or W. Fields, in order: V gene, clone size, J gene, D gene, CDR3 protein, CDR3 DNA. D genes are given only for firm matches. A clone size is listed for some rows: how often the clone was seen (once, few, many), or a class if it is expanded.

TRBV5-1	many	TRBJ2-1	NA	CASSPAQVPTYNEQFF	TGCGCCAGCAGCCCGGCCCAGGTCCCTACGTACAATGAGCAGTTCTTC
TRBV12-3/TRBV12-4	few	TRBJ2-1	TRBD1	CASLKGAYNNEQFF	TGTGCCAGCCTGAAGGGGGCGTATAACAATGAGCAGTTCTTC
TRBV7-9	NA	TRBJ2-6	TRBD1	CASSGQGWAGANVLTF	TGTGCCAGCAGCGGACAGGGGTGGGCTGGGGCCAACGTCCTGACTTTC
TRBV2	NA	TRBJ2-1	NA	CASSSGPSGRREQFF	TGTGCCAGCAGTTCCGGGCCGAGCGGTCGTAGGGAGCAGTTCTTC
TRBV12-3/TRBV12-4	many	TRBJ1-1	NA	CASSLQFPNTEAFF	TGTGCCAGCAGTTTGCAGTTTCCGAACACTGAAGCTTTCTTT
TRBV12-3/TRBV12-4	many	TRBJ1-4	TRBD1	CASSFGTANEKLFF	TGTGCCAGCAGTTTCGGGACAGCTAATGAAAAACTGTTTTTT
TRBV15	NA	TRBJ1-4	NA	CATARAYATNEKLFF	TGTGCCACCGCTAGAGCTTATGCAACTAATGAAAAACTGTTTTTT
TRBV24-1	many	TRBJ2-1	NA	CATNQGPYNEQFF	TGTGCCACCAATCAGGGGCCCTACAATGAGCAGTTCTTC
TRBV5-1	many	TRBJ2-2	NA	CASSLVLGVGTGELFF	TGCGCCAGCAGCTTGGTTTTAGGTGTCGGCACCGGGGAGCTGTTTTTT
TRBV14	many	TRBJ2-3	NA	CASSQVADTQYF	TGTGCCAGCAGCCAAGTCGCAGATACGCAGTATTTT
TRBV18	few	TRBJ1-1	NA	CASSLATERTEAFF	TGTGCCAGCTCACTGGCGACGGAACGCACTGAAGCTTTCTTT
TRBV12-3/TRBV12-4	many	TRBJ2-3	TRBD2	CASRPLAGPSDTQYF	TGTGCCAGCAGACCACTAGCGGGGCCGTCAGATACGCAGTATTTT
TRBV4-2	many	TRBJ2-1	NA	CASSQEGVASSYNEQFF	TGTGCCAGCAGCCAAGAAGGGGTAGCCAGTTCCTACAATGAGCAGTTCTTC
TRBV28	NA	TRBJ2-1	TRBD2	CASSSRTSGRADNEQFF	TGTGCCAGCAGTTCACGGACTAGCGGGAGGGCCGACAATGAGCAGTTCTTC
TRBV29-1	many	TRBJ2-1	NA	CSSSRSMYEQFF	TGCAGCTCCTCTAGGTCAATGTATGAGCAGTTCTTC
TRBV7-9	many	TRBJ2-5	NA	CASSSDKSETQYF	TGTGCCAGCAGCTCGGACAAGTCGGAGACCCAGTACTTC
TRBV28	few	TRBJ1-1	NA	CAISQDTEAFF	TGTGCCATCTCACAGGACACTGAAGCTTTCTTT
TRBV4-1	NA	TRBJ2-1	TRBD1	CASSQARQGIFTGVHNEQFF	TGCGCCAGCAGCCAAGCTCGACAGGGGATCTTCACGGGAGTTCACAATGAGCAGTTCTTC
TRBV7-9	many	TRBJ2-1	NA	CASSLTNPGGGNEQFF	TGTGCCAGCAGCCTGACGAACCCTGGAGGGGGCAATGAGCAGTTCTTC
TRBV7-2	many	TRBJ2-1	TRBD2	CASSALTSRMFF	TGTGCCAGCAGCGCCTTGACTAGCCGGATGTTCTTC
TRBV20-1	many	TRBJ2-1	TRBD2	CSAPTSGRPSPYNEQFF	TGCAGTGCACCGACTAGCGGGAGGCCCTCCCCCTACAATGAGCAGTTCTTC
TRBV20-1	many	TRBJ2-1	TRBD2	CSATGLAGGIERNEQFF	TGCAGTGCTACGGGACTAGCGGGAGGTATCGAGAGGAATGAGCAGTTCTTC
TRBV7-2	many	TRBJ2-7	NA	CASSLEVLGGEQYF	TGTGCCAGCAGCTTAGAGGTCCTCGGAGGCGAGCAGTACTTC
TRBV12-3/TRBV12-4	few	TRBJ1-3	NA	CASSLLGGGSGNTIYF	TGTGCCAGCAGTTTACTGGGGGGCGGCTCTGGAAACACCATATATTTT
TRBV12-3/TRBV12-4	many	TRBJ2-7	TRBD1	CASSSPGQLLYEQYF	TGTGCCAGCAGTTCCCCGGGACAGTTGCTCTACGAGCAGTACTTC
TRBV4-3	NA	TRBJ2-1	NA	CASSQVSSVPYNEQFF	TGCGCCAGCAGCCAAGTATCTAGCGTCCCCTACAATGAGCAGTTCTTC
TRBV12-3/TRBV12-4	NA	TRBJ1-2	TRBD1	CASSRQTGGAPDYTF	TGTGCCAGCAGCCGCCAAACAGGGGGCGCTCCTGACTACACCTTC
TRBV12-3/TRBV12-4	NA	TRBJ2-2	NA	CASSHPVDTGELFF	TGTGCCAGCAGTCATCCTGTGGACACCGGGGAGCTGTTTTTT
TRBV15	many	TRBJ2-4	NA	CATSRDRGLEAKNIQYF	TGTGCCACCAGCAGAGATCGGGGTTTAGAGGCCAAAAACATTCAGTACTTC
TRBV10-3	few	TRBJ2-5	NA	CAISGEVGETQYF	TGTGCCATCAGTGGGGAGGTCGGGGAGACCCAGTACTTC
TRBV3-1	many	TRBJ1-2	NA	CASSQDPRHNYGYTF	TGTGCCAGCAGCCAAGACCCCCGGCATAACTATGGCTACACCTTC
TRBV24-1	many	TRBJ2-1	TRBD2	CATSEAGTRNEQFF	TGTGCCACCAGTGAGGCCGGGACTAGAAATGAGCAGTTCTTC
TRBV16	NA	TRBJ1-5	TRBD1	CASSFRTGVNQPQHF	TGTGCCAGCAGCTTCCGGACAGGGGTCAATCAGCCCCAGCATTTT
TRBV6-2/TRBV6-3	NA	TRBJ1-5	TRBD1	CASSRDSWNQPQHF	TGTGCCAGCAGTCGGGACAGCTGGAATCAGCCCCAGCATTTT
TRBV20-1	many	TRBJ1-2	TRBD1	CSAKGQYGYTF	TGCAGTGCTAAGGGACAGTATGGCTACACCTTC
TRBV29-1	NA	TRBJ2-2	TRBD1	CSGSRGLFAGELFF	TGCAGCGGTTCCAGGGGGCTATTCGCCGGGGAGCTGTTTTTT
TRBV29-1	many	TRBJ1-2	TRBD1	CSVVGQGSSGYTF	TGCAGCGTCGTAGGACAGGGCTCGTCTGGCTACACCTTC
TRBV4-3	many	TRBJ2-7	TRBD1	CASSQEDRSYEQYF	TGCGCCAGCAGCCAAGAGGACAGGTCCTACGAGCAGTACTTC
TRBV12-3/TRBV12-4	many	TRBJ2-7	NA	CASSSGVQIYEQYF	TGTGCCAGCTCGTCAGGGGTTCAGATCTACGAGCAGTACTTC
TRBV6-2/TRBV6-3	few	TRBJ2-5	NA	CASSYSIEETQYF	TGTGCCAGCAGTTACTCGATTGAAGAGACCCAGTACTTC
TRBV5-1	few	TRBJ2-7	NA	CASRDSGNYEQYF	TGCGCCAGCCGGGACTCGGGGAACTACGAGCAGTACTTC
TRBV23-1	NA	TRBJ2-1	NA	CANQKRINLNEQFF	TGCGCCAATCAAAAACGAATTAACCTCAATGAGCAGTTCTTC
TRBV5-4	NA	TRBJ2-2	NA	CASSSWVQSNTGELFF	TGTGCCAGCAGCAGTTGGGTGCAGTCAAACACCGGGGAGCTGTTTTTT
TRBV18	few	TRBJ2-7	TRBD1	CASSPGTGESYEQYF	TGTGCCAGCTCACCGGGGACAGGGGAATCCTACGAGCAGTACTTC
TRBV20-1	many	TRBJ2-5	NA	CSARDDSQETQYF	TGCAGTGCTAGAGACGACTCCCAAGAGACCCAGTACTTC
TRBV29-1	many	TRBJ2-1	NA	CSVGPGQISNEQFF	TGCAGCGTCGGACCGGGACAAATTTCCAATGAGCAGTTCTTC
TRBV18	NA	TRBJ2-6	NA	CASSPLKGSGANVLTF	TGTGCCAGCTCACCACTCAAAGGAAGTGGGGCCAACGTCCTGACTTTC
TRBV5-1	NA	TRBJ1-2	NA	CASSLSQGPYYGYTF	TGCGCCAGCAGCTTGTCCCAGGGACCCTATTATGGCTACACCTTC
TRBV18	few	TRBJ1-1	NA	CASSLTDSNTEAFF	TGTGCCAGCTCGCTTACAGATTCAAACACTGAAGCTTTCTTT
TRBV5-1	NA	TRBJ2-7	NA	CASSSGLSSYEQYF	TGCGCCAGCAGCTCGGGACTCTCTTCCTACGAGCAGTACTTC
TRBV4-3	many	TRBJ2-3	TRBD2	CASSKDPGRSTDTQYF	TGCGCCAGCAGCAAAGACCCCGGGAGGAGCACAGATACGCAGTATTTT
TRBV29-1	many	TRBJ2-1	TRBD2	CSASASSGYNEQFF	TGCAGCGCCTCTGCCTCTAGCGGTTACAATGAGCAGTTCTTC
TRBV18	NA	TRBJ1-1	NA	CASSPTTGGQNTEAFF	TGTGCCAGCTCACCGACCACGGGTGGCCAGAACACTGAAGCTTTCTTT
TRBV15	few	TRBJ1-5	NA	CATSRDTGAPRNQPQHF	TGTGCCACCAGCAGAGATACCGGGGCTCCTCGGAATCAGCCCCAGCATTTT